These 16 T cell receptor beta chains were sequenced from one sample in a study of chemoradiotherapy in HPV16-positive cancers. Sequenced by immunoSEQ multiplex PCR; TCRdb stores in-frame clones only, minus some. This table has approximately 4,900 clones, around 96% appearing once. The input for sequencing was tumor tissue, taken from a patient who underwent chemoradiotherapy. Receptors were obtained from a human donor with HPV-associated anogenital cancer.

The J gene is TRBJ1-3, the V gene TRBV14; TRBD1 is a possible D gene (5 bases). The length of the CDR3 is 15 residues. From germline, CDR1 is SGHDN and CDR2 FVKESK. Trimming took off 5 bases at V and 0 bases at J, with 11 bases between the two ends. CDR3 sequence (DNA): TGTGCCAGCAGCTTTAACGGGACCTCTGGAAACACCATATATTTT. Residues: CASSFNGTSGNTIYF.

This chain joins TRBV30 and TRBJ2-3; D may be TRBD1 or TRBD2 (6 bases each). The CDR3 has 14 residues. The V end lost 3 bases, the J end lost 2 bases, and 12 bases lay between the germline ends. CDR1 is GTSNPN and CDR2 is SVGIG in the germline V gene (reference sequence). The CDR3 is CAWRRGRTTDTQYF. The CDR3 region has the DNA TGTGCCTGGAGACGGGGGCGGACCACAGATACGCAGTATTTT.

The V gene is TRBV15, the J gene TRBJ2-1; TRBD2 agrees at 10 bases. Germline CDR1 is LNHNV and CDR2 is YYDKDF (reference sequence). There are 19 residues in the CDR3. The trim removed 2 bases at V and 9 bases at J, leaving 19 bases unmatched. Written as DNA, the CDR3 is TGTGCCACCAGCAGACCCTCTAAGCTCCTAGCGGGAGTCTACTCTGAGCAGTTCTTC. It encodes CATSRPSKLLAGVYSEQFF.

The chain combines TRBV5-1 with TRBJ1-2, with D maybe TRBD1 (6 bases). Trimming removed 0 bases at V and 3 bases at J, with 15 bases between. This CDR3 has 16 amino acids. Germline V lookup: CDR1 SGHRS, CDR2 YFSETQ. The CDR3: CASSLAGGARDYGYTF. The CDR3 region has the DNA TGCGCCAGCAGCTTGGCCGGGGGGGCGAGGGACTATGGCTACACCTTC.

The count of this clone is one. The chain joins TRBV20-1 to TRBJ1-3, with D perhaps matching TRBD1 (5 bases). Trimming removed 6 bases from V and 7 bases from J, with 10 bases in between. CDR1 and CDR2 (germline): DFQATT, SNEGSKA (reference sequence). The CDR3 is made up of 11 amino acids. CDR3 DNA sequence: TGCAGTGCACGGGGGGGGAACACCATATATTTT. Protein product: CSARGGNTIYF.

The CDR3 sequence is CASSLFQGSKNIQYF. In nucleotides, the CDR3 is TGTGCCAGCAGCTTATTTCAGGGGTCCAAAAACATTCAGTACTTC. The V and J genes are TRBV11-3 and TRBJ2-4; the D gene is possibly TRBD1 (6 bases). V was clipped by 2 bases and J by 2 bases, with 10 bases between them. The CDR3 extends over 15 amino acids. The germline CDR1 and CDR2 sequences are SGHNT and YENEEA.

This clone has a single count. CDR3 amino acids: CAFDREFSYEQYF. The CDR3 nucleotides read TGTGCCTTCGACAGGGAATTTTCCTACGAGCAGTACTTC. V gene TRBV30 combines with J gene TRBJ2-7; 7 bases align to TRBD1. Per the germline V gene, CDR1 is GTSNPN and CDR2 is SVGIG (reference sequence). The CDR3 sequence is 13 residues long. V shed 7 bases, J shed 1 base, and the junction held 7 bases outside the gene matches. The whole variable domain, filled in from reference TRBV30 and TRBJ2-7, reads SQTIHQWPATLVQPVGSPLSLECTVEGTSNPNLYWYRQAAGRGLQLLFYSVGIGQISSEVPQNLSASRPQDRQFILSSKKLLLSDSGFYLCAFDREFSYEQYFGPGTRLTVT.

This chain uses TRBV2 with TRBJ2-3, with D possibly being TRBD2 (6 bases). Germline CDR1 and CDR2: SNHLY and FYNNEI. The CDR3 is made up of 15 amino acids. V was cut by 5 bases and J by 0 bases, with 12 bases left in between. In DNA form, the CDR3 reads TGTGCCAGCAGTACCGACGGGACTAGCACAGATACGCAGTATTTT. It translates to CASSTDGTSTDTQYF.

The chain has TRBV19 and TRBJ1-2; TRBD1 matches at 8 bases. This CDR3 is 13 amino acids long. The V and J ends lost 2 bases and 8 bases, in that order; junction bases with no gene match: 4. In germline, CDR1 is LNHDA, CDR2 SQIVND (reference sequence). CDR3 in amino acids: CASSISSGGGYTF. For the CDR3, the DNA is TGTGCCAGTAGTATAAGTTCAGGGGGCGGCTACACCTTC.

The chain's CDR3 is CASSPQGPPTEAFF. CDR3 nucleotide sequence: TGTGCCAGCAGCCCCCAGGGGCCCCCCACTGAAGCTTTCTTT. The rearrangement joins TRBV7-2 to TRBJ1-1, with D perhaps TRBD1 (6 bases). The V end was cut by 5 bases, the J end by 4 bases, with 14 bases between. Germline assignment: CDR1 SGHTA and CDR2 FQGNSA. This CDR3 comprises 14 residues.

The J gene is TRBJ2-5, the V gene TRBV18, with 8 bases that match TRBD2. V was pared by 3 bases and J by 4 bases, with 4 bases of the junction left unmatched. This CDR3 spans 14 amino acids. Germline V gene sequence: CDR1 KGHSH, CDR2 LQKENI. The CDR3 is CASSPQTSAETQYF. The CDR3 region has the DNA TGTGCCAGCTCACCCCAGACTAGCGCAGAGACCCAGTACTTC.

This clone turned up a few times. The gene calls are TRBV6-1 and TRBJ1-2; D might be TRBD1 (5 bases). The germline V gene encodes CDR1 MNHNS and CDR2 SASEGT. The CDR3 runs to 14 residues. The V gene lost 6 bases and the J gene lost 4 bases, with 15 bases spanning the gap. CDR3 nucleotide sequence: TGTGCCAGCAGCCGGACGGGACCCGGCTATGGCTACACCTTC. Protein sequence: CASSRTGPGYGYTF.

The rearrangement joins TRBV19 to TRBJ1-2; no firm D call. V was pared by 1 base and J by 4 bases, with 7 bases between. Germline assignment: CDR1 LNHDA and CDR2 SQIVND (reference sequence). The length of the CDR3 is 13 residues. In DNA form, the CDR3 reads TGTGCCAGTAGTATAGTAGGCAGCTATGGCTACACCTTC. It encodes CASSIVGSYGYTF.

The J gene is TRBJ2-5, the V gene TRBV7-2, with 7 nucleotides matching TRBD1. The CDR3 contains 14 residues. Germline CDR1 is SGHTA and CDR2 is FQGNSA. The V segment lost 5 bases and the J segment 2 bases; nucleotides outside the gene matches: 5. The CDR3 is CASSRRGRQETQYF. Here the CDR3 DNA reads TGTGCCAGCAGCCGCAGGGGGAGACAAGAGACCCAGTACTTC.

V is TRBV7-3 and J is TRBJ2-5; 12 nucleotides match TRBD1. The CDR3 runs to 16 residues. V shed 5 bases and J 5 bases; nucleotides not matched to a gene: 9. Per germline, CDR1 SGHTA and CDR2 FQGTGA. Here the CDR3 reads CASSPTGQGAGETQYF. CDR3 sequence (DNA): TGTGCCAGCAGCCCCACGGGACAGGGGGCAGGGGAGACCCAGTACTTC.

This clone was picked up one time. The DNA of the CDR3 is TGCGCCAGCAGCTTGAGGCCCCCGGGACAGATTTCTTGGGAGCTGTTTTTT. Translating gives CASSLRPPGQISWELFF. The rearrangement uses TRBV5-1 and TRBJ2-2, with 7 nucleotides matching TRBD1. J gave up 9 bases and V 1 base, and 15 bases lay outside the gene matches. Germline V lookup: CDR1 SGHRS, CDR2 YFSETQ. The CDR3 consists of 17 residues.